Below are 20 T cell receptor beta chains sequenced from a single sample in a study of blood T cells in healthy people across ages. Combining a sample-barcoded 5' primer with a J-beta primer mix, a second PCR ran for about 7 to 11 cycles. TCRdb re-called the 5' RACE reads through MiXCR, storing one row per CDR3 protein. The sample consists of 850,000 to 1,000,000 distinct CDR3 sequences, around 48% of them appearing once. The material sequenced was blood. The receptors originated from a man aged 25-40 years in good health.

The table lists this clonotype with a few counts. This sequence joins TRBV3-1 and TRBJ1-2; D is undetermined. CDR3 length: 19 amino acids. Germline values: CDR1 LGHDT, CDR2 YNNKEL (reference sequence). Between the trimmed V and J ends, which lost 3 bases and 6 bases, there was a span of 29 bases. The CDR3 region has the DNA TGTGCCAGCAGCCAGCGGAAGACTGGACCGAGCCGTGACGTGCATGGCTACACCTTC. Its protein is CASSQRKTGPSRDVHGYTF.

The chain is built from TRBV7-2 and TRBJ2-2, with a weak D call TRBD1 (6 bases). The CDR3 spans 15 residues. Trimming cost V 1 base and J 3 bases, with 9 bases left between them. CDR1 and CDR2 from the germline V gene are SGHTA and FQGNSA. The CDR3 protein is CASSLVYRDTGELFF. The CDR3 region has the DNA TGTGCCAGCAGCTTAGTTTACAGGGACACCGGGGAGCTGTTTTTT.

This clonotype was picked up a small number of times. The chain has TRBV28 and TRBJ2-7; D remains unclear. Trimming removed 10 bases at V and 0 bases at J, with 19 bases between. Germline CDR1 is MDHEN and CDR2 is SYDVKM. The CDR3 extends over 15 amino acids. CDR3 sequence (DNA): TGTGCCACCCGGTATGGACCGTCGAGCTCCTACGAGCAGTACTTC. Translation gives CATRYGPSSSYEQYF.

The rearrangement uses TRBV20-1 and TRBJ2-5, with a tentative D call TRBD2 (5 bases). The germline V and J ends were trimmed by 6 bases and 2 bases, with 19 bases remaining between them. CDR1 and CDR2 (germline): DFQATT, SNEGSKA (reference sequence). The CDR3 is made up of 15 amino acids. CDR3 protein: CSASPDGETQETQYF. CDR3 DNA: TGCAGTGCCAGTCCGGACGGGGAGACGCAAGAGACCCAGTACTTC.

This clonotype was seen a few times. V is TRBV9 and J is TRBJ2-7; no firm D call. From germline, CDR1 is SGDLS and CDR2 YYNGEE. The CDR3 has 15 amino acids. The V end lost 4 bases, the J end lost 1 base, and 15 bases lay between the germline ends. The DNA of the CDR3 is TGTGCCAGCAGCCTTAGTTCGGGCTCATCCTACGAGCAGTACTTC. Protein sequence: CASSLSSGSSYEQYF. The complete variable domain, with remaining parts taken from reference TRBV9 and TRBJ2-7, reads DSGVTQTPKHLITATGQRVTLRCSPRSGDLSVYWYQQSLDQGLQFLIQYYNGEERAKGNILERFSAQQFPDLHSELNLSSLELGDSALYFCASSLSSGSSYEQYFGPGTRLTVT.

The rearrangement joins TRBV7-2 to TRBJ1-2; D might be TRBD1 (5 bases). Germline assignment: CDR1 SGHTA and CDR2 FQGNSA. This CDR3 is 14 amino acids long. V lost 1 base and J lost 4, with 10 bases in between. CDR3 in amino acids: CASSLGEGVYGYTF. In DNA, the CDR3 is TGTGCCAGCAGCTTAGGTGAAGGGGTCTATGGCTACACCTTC.

This chain links TRBV12-3 or TRBV12-4 with TRBJ1-2; the match to TRBD1 covers 7 bases. This CDR3 has 15 residues. Germline trimming cut 2 bases from V and 8 bases from J; bases unmatched to any gene: 11. CDR3 in DNA: TGTGCCAGCAGTTTATACAGGGGAGGAGGTTGGGGCTACACCTTC. Its protein is CASSLYRGGGWGYTF.

At least ten counts were recorded for this clonotype. The DNA of the CDR3 is TGCAGCGTCCGAAACACCGGACAGTTCTACGAGCAGTACTTC. Protein sequence: CSVRNTGQFYEQYF. The V and J genes are TRBV29-1 and TRBJ2-7, with D possibly matching TRBD1 (6 bases). V dropped 6 bases and J dropped 3 bases, with 18 bases sitting between them. The germline CDR1 and CDR2 sequences are SQVTM and ANQGSEA. The CDR3 consists of 14 residues.

This clonotype has only a few counts. The gene calls are TRBV6-6 and TRBJ2-2; D not certain. V lost 1 base, J lost 4 bases, and 10 bases lay in between. The CDR3 loop spans 15 amino acids. In germline, CDR1 is MNHNY, CDR2 SVGAGI (reference sequence). In DNA, the CDR3 is TGTGCCAGCAGTTACTGGGGTCGGACCACCGGGGAGCTGTTTTTT. Its translation is CASSYWGRTTGELFF.

The gene calls are TRBV12-3 or TRBV12-4 and TRBJ1-1; D possibly corresponds to TRBD1 (5 bases). CDR3 length: 12 amino acids. Trimming stripped 8 bases from V and 5 bases from J, with 12 bases between. The CDR3 loop is CASGDGGTEAFF. The CDR3 DNA reads as TGTGCCAGCGGGGACGGGGGTACTGAAGCTTTCTTT.

A word on this clonotype: Its ends do not fully match the called genes, so a read error is possible. CDR3 DNA sequence: TGTGCCGGCAGTTATAAGGGCAGGGACCACTCTGGGGCCAACGTCCTGACTTTC. As protein: CAGSYKGRDHSGANVLTF. The rearrangement uses TRBV27 and TRBJ2-6; D possibly uses TRBD1 or TRBD2 (5 bases each). The CDR3 contains 18 residues. Germline V gene sequence: CDR1 MNHEY, CDR2 SMNVEV (reference sequence).

Only a few counts were recorded for this clonotype. The CDR3 protein is CASSRVSSYEQYF. CDR3 nucleotides: TGTGCCAGCAGTCGAGTCTCGTCCTACGAGCAGTACTTC. The genes are TRBV27 and TRBJ2-7; D is unresolved. The CDR3 extends over 13 amino acids. Trimming removed 5 bases at V and 1 base at J, with 9 bases between. Germline values: CDR1 MNHEY, CDR2 SMNVEV (reference sequence).

This clonotype was observed many times. The chain employs TRBV5-1 and TRBJ2-1, with 7 bases that match TRBD1. The CDR3 covers 13 residues. Looked up from germline, CDR1 is SGHRS and CDR2 is YFSETQ. J lost 7 bases, V lost 4 bases, and 5 bases had no gene match. This CDR3 is CASSRQGLNEQFF. The CDR3 DNA is TGCGCCAGCAGCCGACAGGGTTTAAATGAGCAGTTCTTC.

This clonotype was detected once. CDR3 amino acids: CASSQERTGGIYEQYF. The CDR3 DNA is TGTGCCAGCAGCCAAGAGAGGACAGGGGGCATCTACGAGCAGTACTTC. The chain employs TRBV14 and TRBJ2-7; 11 bases are shared with TRBD1. This CDR3 comprises 16 residues. The V segment lost 0 bases and the J segment 3 bases; nucleotides outside the gene matches: 4. Per germline, CDR1 SGHDN and CDR2 FVKESK.

This chain joins TRBV6-1 and TRBJ1-2; D uncertain. CDR3 length: 13 amino acids. From germline, CDR1 is MNHNS and CDR2 SASEGT. The V and J ends lost 5 bases and 8 bases respectively, with 15 bases between them. The CDR3 spells CASSPGQREGYTF. The CDR3 region has the DNA TGTGCCAGCAGTCCGGGCCAACGGGAGGGCTACACCTTC.

This sequence joins TRBV2 and TRBJ1-5; D is perhaps TRBD1 (6 bases). Trimming shortened V by 8 bases and J by 0 bases, and 14 bases separated the two germline ends. The CDR3 extends over 15 amino acids. Per germline, CDR1 SNHLY and CDR2 FYNNEI. CDR3 DNA sequence: TGTGCCAGCCTCGGGGGGCCCAATAGCAATCAGCCCCAGCATTTT. Amino acid sequence: CASLGGPNSNQPQHF.

V usage is TRBV12-3 or TRBV12-4 and J usage is TRBJ1-6; the D gene is possibly TRBD1 (6 bases). This CDR3 is built from 15 residues. V dropped 6 bases and J dropped 5 bases, with 14 bases sitting between them. The CDR3 sequence is CASRQTGGNNSPLHF. The CDR3 DNA reads TGTGCCAGCAGGCAGACAGGAGGGAATAATTCACCCCTCCACTTT.

Many counts were recorded for this clonotype. The V gene is TRBV12-3 or TRBV12-4, the J gene TRBJ2-7; D ambiguous. V lost 3 bases, J lost 4 bases, and 4 bases lay in between. The length of the CDR3 is 11 residues. The CDR3 sequence: CASSFEYEQYF. The CDR3 nucleotides read TGTGCCAGCAGTTTTGAGTACGAGCAGTACTTC.

This clonotype was detected only a few times. The chain links TRBV27 to TRBJ1-2; D unclear. CDR3 length: 14 residues. Trimming removed 3 bases at V and 4 bases at J, with 12 bases between. The V gene's germline CDR1 is MNHEY and CDR2 SMNVEV (reference sequence). CDR3: CASSFQQLGYGYTF. CDR3 nucleotides: TGTGCCAGCAGTTTCCAGCAACTCGGCTATGGCTACACCTTC.

The V gene is TRBV28, the J gene TRBJ2-5; D is tentatively TRBD1 or TRBD2 (5 bases each). This CDR3 contains 14 residues. The ends were cut back, 2 bases at V and 5 bases at J, with 12 bases in the middle. CDR1 and CDR2 from the germline V gene are MDHEN and SYDVKM. The CDR3 DNA reads as TGTGCCAGCAGTTTAGCTGGGGGAGACGAGACCCAGTACTTC. Translated: CASSLAGGDETQYF.